This entry is about one T cell receptor (beta chain). Its antigen is unknown. This specimen belongs to a study of regulatory T cells in long-lasting Graves disease. Study results and limitations: There were preferences for TRBV28, TRBJ1-2 and TRBJ2-5 in persistent disease. A limited number of samples was an acknowledged limitation. Those with persistent Graves' had less TCR diversity than newly diagnosed patients.

Time point of the sample: newly diagnosed GD, antithyroid drugs for less than 3 months. RNA isolated from PBMCs was used to make the TCR library. TCR beta libraries were built with iRepertoire HTBI primers and Arm-PCR of CDR3 regions. TCRdb called the multiplex PCR reads again in MiXCR, with one record for every CDR3 protein. The table lists 350,000 to 400,000 distinct CDR3 sequences, 15% to 19% of them singletons, with 20% to 25% in the top ten. Germline CDR1 and CDR2: GTSNPN and SVGIG (reference sequence). The V end lost 0 bases, the J end lost 11 bases, and 13 bases lay between the germline ends. The CDR3 contains 12 residues.

The TCR sequence derives from a female donor with Graves disease. The sequencing used peripheral blood mononuclear cells (PBMCs), collected at new diagnosis, from a patient treated with antithyroid drugs. J is TRBJ1-1 and V is TRBV30, with D perhaps matching TRBD1 (6 bases). For the CDR3, the DNA is TGTGCCTGGAGTGTGTCGGGGGGCTCGGCTTTCTTT. Protein product: CAWSVSGGSAFF.